The 8 T cell receptor beta chains below come from one sample, sequenced in a study of patients and donors after allogeneic stem cell transplantation. A single record per CDR3 protein comes from TCRdb applying MiXCR to the RT-PCR reads. The table lists approximately 200,000 distinct CDR3 sequences, roughly 15% of them singletons, with more than 9% in the top ten. Specimen: blood, either unsorted or a sorted T cell fraction (not recorded which). The receptors here all came from a human donor who was either an allogeneic HSCT recipient or a stem cell or donor lymphocyte infusion donor (not recorded which). It is not recorded whose cells these are; they may come from a transplant donor.

The chain is built from TRBV12-3 or TRBV12-4 and TRBJ1-2; no definite D call. This CDR3 comprises 13 residues. Deletions cut 5 bases from V and 3 bases from J, with 10 bases between. CDR3 protein: CASSPRLDYGYTF. CDR3 nucleotide sequence: TGTGCCAGCAGTCCCCGGTTGGACTATGGCTACACCTTC.

The chain couples TRBV5-4 to TRBJ2-2; no definite D call. CDR1 is SGHNT and CDR2 is YYREEE in the germline V gene (reference sequence). The ends were cut back, 0 bases at V and 1 base at J, with 7 bases in the middle. This CDR3 contains 15 residues. CDR3 bases: TGTGCCAGCAGCTTGGACCCGAAGAACACCGGGGAGCTGTTTTTT. The encoded protein is CASSLDPKNTGELFF.

J is TRBJ2-7 and V is TRBV13; 10 bases align to TRBD2. The length of the CDR3 is 15 residues. Germline assignment: CDR1 PRHDT and CDR2 FYEKMQ (reference sequence). V was pared by 0 bases and J by 6 bases, with 5 bases of the junction left unmatched. CDR3 region: CASSLGVAGGSEQYF. DNA for the CDR3: TGTGCCAGCAGCTTAGGGGTAGCGGGAGGTTCCGAGCAGTACTTC.

This clonotype came up a few times. The rearrangement uses TRBV5-5 and TRBJ2-3; D ambiguous. Trimming removed 6 bases at V and 1 base at J, with 12 bases between. This CDR3 region has 14 residues. Germline-derived CDR1 and CDR2 are SGHKS and YYEKEE (reference sequence). The CDR3 DNA is TGTGCCAGCACCCTAGGTTACGGCACAGATACGCAGTATTTT. Its protein product is CASTLGYGTDTQYF.

The rearrangement links TRBV10-2 to TRBJ2-5, with TRBD2 matching over 7 bases. In germline, CDR1 is WSHSY, CDR2 SAAADI. The CDR3 totals 14 residues. The V and J ends lost 2 bases and 2 bases, in that order; junction bases with no gene match: 2. Here the CDR3 DNA reads TGCGCCAGCAGTGAGAGGACTAGACAAGAGACCCAGTACTTC. Protein product: CASSERTRQETQYF.

The chain joins TRBV11-2 to TRBJ1-6, with TRBD1 as a possible D gene (6 bases). CDR3 length: 15 amino acids. With 5 bases removed from V and 8 bases from J, the gap between germline ends came to 16 bases. Germline V gives CDR1 SGHAT, CDR2 FQNNGV. The CDR3 loop is CASSISGEVDSPLHF. CDR3 bases: TGTGCCAGCAGCATATCAGGGGAAGTGGATTCACCCCTCCACTTT.

This clonotype was observed a few times. The chain uses TRBV4-2 and TRBJ2-4; D may be TRBD1 (6 bases). CDR3 size: 15 residues. CDR1 is LGHNA and CDR2 is YNFKEQ in the germline V gene. The V and J ends lost 4 bases and 6 bases respectively, with 16 bases between them. CDR3 sequence reads: CASSPFSGEVNIQYF. CDR3 DNA sequence: TGTGCCAGCAGCCCCTTCTCAGGGGAAGTAAACATTCAGTACTTC.

The chain employs TRBV5-1 and TRBJ1-2; no definite D call. This CDR3 is built from 15 residues. V shed 4 bases and J shed 4 bases, with 17 bases lying between them. Germline CDR1 reads SGHRS; CDR2 reads YFSETQ. CDR3 sequence reads: CASSPGLITTYGYTF. Written as DNA, the CDR3 is TGCGCCAGCAGCCCCGGGCTCATCACAACCTATGGCTACACCTTC.